Following are 2 T cell receptor beta chains from one sample sequenced in a study of cytomegalovirus exposure and HLA in healthy donors. PCR employed 60 Vbeta and 13 Jbeta primers. Clones were read by immunoSEQ multiplex PCR, and TCRdb kept only the in-frame ones, dropping some. The profile shows some 82,000 clones, approximately 88% of them singletons. What was sequenced was PBMCs. Receptors originate from a woman aged 50 to 60 in good health and CMV-seronegative.

This chain uses TRBV4-3 with TRBJ2-5, with D maybe TRBD2 (7 bases). The CDR3 consists of 15 residues. CDR1 and CDR2 (germline): LGHNA, YSLEER. V lost 5 bases and J 1 base, leaving 14 bases between the germline ends. CDR3 region: CASSRVRGGQETQYF. CDR3 nucleotide sequence: TGCGCCAGCAGCAGGGTAAGGGGGGGCCAAGAGACCCAGTACTTC.

The chain carries TRBV9 and TRBJ2-3; 11 bases match TRBD2. Germline CDR1 is SGDLS and CDR2 is YYNGEE. J lost 3 bases, V lost 7 bases, and 7 bases had no gene match. The CDR3 has 15 amino acids. The CDR3 region is CASQLSGRATDTQYF. The CDR3 coding sequence is TGTGCCAGCCAGCTTAGCGGGAGGGCGACAGATACGCAGTATTTT.